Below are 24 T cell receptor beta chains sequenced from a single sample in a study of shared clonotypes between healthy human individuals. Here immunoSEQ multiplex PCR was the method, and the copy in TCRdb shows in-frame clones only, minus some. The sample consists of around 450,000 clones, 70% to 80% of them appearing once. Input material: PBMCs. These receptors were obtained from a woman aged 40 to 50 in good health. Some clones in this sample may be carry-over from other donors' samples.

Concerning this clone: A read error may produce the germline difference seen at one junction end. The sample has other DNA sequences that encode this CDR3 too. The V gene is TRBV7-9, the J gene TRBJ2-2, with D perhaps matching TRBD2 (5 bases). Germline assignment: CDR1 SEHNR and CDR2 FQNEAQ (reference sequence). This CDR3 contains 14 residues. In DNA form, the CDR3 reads TGTGCCAGCAGCTTAGCGATGACTACCGGGGAGCTGTTCTTT. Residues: CASSLAMTTGELFF.

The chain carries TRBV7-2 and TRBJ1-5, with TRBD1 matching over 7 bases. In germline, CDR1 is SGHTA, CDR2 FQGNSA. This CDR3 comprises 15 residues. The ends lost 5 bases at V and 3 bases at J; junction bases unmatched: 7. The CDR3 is CASSPTGVNNQPQHF. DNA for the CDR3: TGTGCCAGCAGCCCTACAGGGGTCAACAATCAGCCCCAGCATTTT.

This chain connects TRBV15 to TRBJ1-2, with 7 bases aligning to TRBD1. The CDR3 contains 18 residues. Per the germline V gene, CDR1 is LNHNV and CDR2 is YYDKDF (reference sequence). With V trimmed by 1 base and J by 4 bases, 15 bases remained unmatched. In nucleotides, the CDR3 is TGTGCCACCAGCAGAGGCGTTATTATGACAGGGCCTTTCTATGGCTACACCTTC. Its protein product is CATSRGVIMTGPFYGYTF.

DNA of the CDR3: TGCAGCGTTGAAGTCGGACAGGGGTCCACTGAAGCTTTCTTT. This sequence encodes CSVEVGQGSTEAFF. V gene TRBV29-1 combines with J gene TRBJ1-1; 9 bases agree with TRBD1. The junction had 4 bases not matched to a gene; V was cut back by 1 base and J by 4 bases. CDR3 size: 14 residues. The germline CDR1 and CDR2 sequences are SQVTM and ANQGSEA. Combining the CDR3 with reference TRBV29-1 and TRBJ1-1 gives the whole variable domain SAVISQKPSRDICQRGTSLTIQCQVDSQVTMMFWYRQQPGQSLTLIATANQGSEATYESGFVIDKFPISRPNLTFSTLTVSNMSPEDSSIYLCSVEVGQGSTEAFFGQGTRLTVV.

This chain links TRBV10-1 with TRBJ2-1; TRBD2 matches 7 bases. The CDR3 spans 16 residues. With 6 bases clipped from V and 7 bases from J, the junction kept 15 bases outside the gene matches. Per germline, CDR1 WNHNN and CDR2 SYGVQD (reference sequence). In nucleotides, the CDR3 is TGCGCCAGCAGCGGGGGGTCCAGCGGGCTGGGTAATGAGCAGTTCTTC. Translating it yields CASSGGSSGLGNEQFF.

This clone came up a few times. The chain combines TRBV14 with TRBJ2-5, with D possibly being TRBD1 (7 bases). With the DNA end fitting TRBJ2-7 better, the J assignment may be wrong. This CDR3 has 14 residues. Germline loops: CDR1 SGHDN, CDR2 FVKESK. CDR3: CASSRGTVSYEQYF. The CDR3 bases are TGTGCCAGCAGTCGCGGGACAGTCTCCTACGAGCAGTACTTC.

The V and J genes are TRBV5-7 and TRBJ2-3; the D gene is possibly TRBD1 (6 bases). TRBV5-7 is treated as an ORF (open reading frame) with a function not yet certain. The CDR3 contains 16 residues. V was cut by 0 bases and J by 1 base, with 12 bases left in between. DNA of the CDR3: TGTGCCAGCAGCTTGGTGGCGGACAGCCGCACAGATACGCAGTATTTT. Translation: CASSLVADSRTDTQYF.

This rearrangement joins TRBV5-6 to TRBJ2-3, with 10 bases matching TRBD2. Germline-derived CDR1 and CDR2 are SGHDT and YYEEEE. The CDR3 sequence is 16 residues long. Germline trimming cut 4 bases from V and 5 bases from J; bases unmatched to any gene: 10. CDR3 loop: CASSIRLAGVVDTQYF. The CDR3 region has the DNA TGTGCCAGCAGCATTCGACTAGCGGGTGTCGTAGATACGCAGTATTTT.

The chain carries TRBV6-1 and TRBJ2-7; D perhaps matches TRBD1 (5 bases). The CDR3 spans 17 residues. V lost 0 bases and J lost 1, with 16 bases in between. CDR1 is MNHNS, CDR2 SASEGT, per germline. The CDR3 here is CASSEAKDSRRSYEQYF. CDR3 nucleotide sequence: TGTGCCAGCAGTGAAGCCAAAGACAGCAGACGATCCTACGAGCAGTACTTC.

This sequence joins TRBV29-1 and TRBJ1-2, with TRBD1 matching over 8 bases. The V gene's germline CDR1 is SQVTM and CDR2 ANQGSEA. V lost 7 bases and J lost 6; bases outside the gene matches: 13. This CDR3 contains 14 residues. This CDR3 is CSAKTGERPDGYTF. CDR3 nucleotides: TGCAGCGCCAAGACAGGGGAACGACCCGATGGCTACACCTTC.

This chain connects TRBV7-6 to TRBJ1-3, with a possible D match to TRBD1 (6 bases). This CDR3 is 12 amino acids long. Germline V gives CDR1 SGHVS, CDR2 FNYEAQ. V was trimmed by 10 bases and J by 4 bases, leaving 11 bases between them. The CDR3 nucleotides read TGTGCCACCAGGGGCGCAGGAAACACCATATATTTT. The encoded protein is CATRGAGNTIYF.

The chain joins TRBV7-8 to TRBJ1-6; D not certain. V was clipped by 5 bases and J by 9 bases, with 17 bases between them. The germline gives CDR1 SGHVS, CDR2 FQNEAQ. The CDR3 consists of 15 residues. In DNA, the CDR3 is TGTGCCAGCAGCCCAAAGAGTGAGGGTTTTTCACCCCTCCACTTT. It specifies CASSPKSEGFSPLHF.

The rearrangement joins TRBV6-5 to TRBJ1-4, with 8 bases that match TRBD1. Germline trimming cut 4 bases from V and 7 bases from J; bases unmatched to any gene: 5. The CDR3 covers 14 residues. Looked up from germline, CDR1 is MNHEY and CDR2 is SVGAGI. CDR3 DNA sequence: TGTGCCAGCAGTTCGGGACAGGTTGTTGAAAAACTGTTTTTT. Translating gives CASSSGQVVEKLFF.

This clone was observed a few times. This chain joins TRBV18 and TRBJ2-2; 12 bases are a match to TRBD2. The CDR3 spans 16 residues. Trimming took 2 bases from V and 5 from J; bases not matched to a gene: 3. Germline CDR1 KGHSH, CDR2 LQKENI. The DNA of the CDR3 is TGTGCCAGCTCACCAAGCCTAGCGGGAGGGACCGGGGAGCTGTTTTTT. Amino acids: CASSPSLAGGTGELFF. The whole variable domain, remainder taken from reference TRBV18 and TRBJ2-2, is NAGVMQNPRHLVRRRGQEARLRCSPMKGHSHVYWYRQLPEEGLKFMVYLQKENIIDESGMPKERFSAEFPKEGPSILRIQQVVRGDSAAYFCASSPSLAGGTGELFFGEGSRLTVL.

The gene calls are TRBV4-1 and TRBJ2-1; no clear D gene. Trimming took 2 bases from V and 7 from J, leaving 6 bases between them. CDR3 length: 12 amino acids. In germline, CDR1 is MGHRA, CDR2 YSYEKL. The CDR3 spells CASSQNYNEQFF. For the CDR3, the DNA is TGCGCCAGCAGCCAAAACTATAATGAGCAGTTCTTC.

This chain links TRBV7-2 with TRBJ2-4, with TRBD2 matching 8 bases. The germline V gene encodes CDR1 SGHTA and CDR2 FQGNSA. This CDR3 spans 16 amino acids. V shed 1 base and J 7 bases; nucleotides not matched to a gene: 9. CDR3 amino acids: CASSLVSGGPSNIQYF. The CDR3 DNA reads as TGTGCCAGCAGCTTAGTTTCGGGAGGGCCATCCAACATTCAGTACTTC. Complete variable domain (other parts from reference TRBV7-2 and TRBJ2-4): GAGVSQSPSNKVTEKGKDVELRCDPISGHTALYWYRQSLGQGLEFLIYFQGNSAPDKSGLPSDRFSAERTGGSVSTLTIQRTQQEDSAVYLCASSLVSGGPSNIQYFGAGTRLSVL.

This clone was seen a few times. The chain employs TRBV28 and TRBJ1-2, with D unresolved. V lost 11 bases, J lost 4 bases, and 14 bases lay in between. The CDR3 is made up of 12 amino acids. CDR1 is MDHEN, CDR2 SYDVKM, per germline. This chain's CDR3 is CAEGSSAYGYTF. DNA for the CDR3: TGTGCCGAGGGAAGCTCGGCCTATGGCTACACCTTC.

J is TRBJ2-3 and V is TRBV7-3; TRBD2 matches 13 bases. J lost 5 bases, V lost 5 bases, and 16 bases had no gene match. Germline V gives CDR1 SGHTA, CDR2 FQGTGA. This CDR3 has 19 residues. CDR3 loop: CASSLLRPGTSGTGDTQYF. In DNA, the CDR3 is TGTGCCAGCAGCCTCCTGCGCCCCGGGACTAGCGGGACGGGAGATACGCAGTATTTT.

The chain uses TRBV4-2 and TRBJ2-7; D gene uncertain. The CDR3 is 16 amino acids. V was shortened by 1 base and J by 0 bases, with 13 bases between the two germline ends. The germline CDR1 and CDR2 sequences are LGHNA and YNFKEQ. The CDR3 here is CASSQGLSPSSYEQYF. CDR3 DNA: TGTGCCAGCAGCCAAGGTCTCTCCCCAAGCTCCTACGAGCAGTACTTC.

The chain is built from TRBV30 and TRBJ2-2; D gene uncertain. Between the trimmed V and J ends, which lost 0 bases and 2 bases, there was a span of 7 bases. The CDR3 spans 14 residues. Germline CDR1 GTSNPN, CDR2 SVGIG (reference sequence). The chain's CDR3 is CAWSVPTNTGELFF. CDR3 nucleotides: TGTGCCTGGAGTGTACCGACAAACACCGGGGAGCTGTTTTTT.

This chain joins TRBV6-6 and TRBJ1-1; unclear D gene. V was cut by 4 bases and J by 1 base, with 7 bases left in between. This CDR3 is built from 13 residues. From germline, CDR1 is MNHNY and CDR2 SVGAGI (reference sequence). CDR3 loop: CASSSTRNTEAFF. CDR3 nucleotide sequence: TGTGCCAGCAGTTCTACACGGAACACTGAAGCTTTCTTT.

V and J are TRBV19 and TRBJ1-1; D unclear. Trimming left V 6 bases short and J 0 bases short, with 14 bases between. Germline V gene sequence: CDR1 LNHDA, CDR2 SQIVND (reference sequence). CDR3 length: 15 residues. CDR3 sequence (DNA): TGTGCCAGTAGCCAGTCGACGGCCATGAACACTGAAGCTTTCTTT. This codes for CASSQSTAMNTEAFF.

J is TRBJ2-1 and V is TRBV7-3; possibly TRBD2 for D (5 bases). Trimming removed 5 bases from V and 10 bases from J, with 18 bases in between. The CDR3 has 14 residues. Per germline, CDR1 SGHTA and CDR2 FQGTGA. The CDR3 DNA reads TGTGCCAGCAGCAAACAACCCCCCGAGGGCGAGCAGTTCTTC. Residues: CASSKQPPEGEQFF.

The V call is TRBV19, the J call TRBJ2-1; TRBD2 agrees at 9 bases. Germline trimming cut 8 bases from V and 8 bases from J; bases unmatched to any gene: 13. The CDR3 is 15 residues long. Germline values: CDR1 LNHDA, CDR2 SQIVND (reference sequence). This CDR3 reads CASLSLAGGPYEQFF. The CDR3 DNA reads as TGTGCCAGTCTCTCCCTGGCGGGAGGGCCGTATGAGCAGTTCTTC. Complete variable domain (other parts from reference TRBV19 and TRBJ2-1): DGGITQSPKYLFRKEGQNVTLSCEQNLNHDAMYWYRQDPGQGLRLIYYSQIVNDFQKGDIAEGYSVSREKKESFPLTVTSAQKNPTAFYLCASLSLAGGPYEQFFGPGTRLTVL.